This T cell receptor beta chain derives from a study of T-cell memory formation after mild COVID-19. A single record per CDR3 protein comes from TCRdb applying MiXCR to the 5' RACE reads. The repertoire includes roughly 550,000 distinct CDR3 sequences, 20% of them detected once, and under 15% sits in the top ten. Notes on the study in general: Researchers report contracting CD4+ clones mostly in CM and EM, with CD8+ clones in EMRA.

This clonotype was seen only once. Its antigen is unknown. The sequenced sample was PBMCs or a T cell subset sorted from them (not recorded which). The origin of this receptor is an adult woman who had mild COVID-19 (a few samples of this study predate the infection). Cell type and time point are not known.

CDR3 sequence: CASSPGASPLHF. The CDR3 DNA follows: TGTGCCAGTAGCCCAGGGGCTTCACCCCTCCACTTT. The chain recombines TRBV19 with TRBJ1-6, with D perhaps TRBD1 (6 bases). The ends were cut back, 6 bases at V and 9 bases at J, with 9 bases in the middle. CDR3 length equals 12 residues. Germline V gene sequence: CDR1 LNHDA, CDR2 SQIVND (reference sequence).